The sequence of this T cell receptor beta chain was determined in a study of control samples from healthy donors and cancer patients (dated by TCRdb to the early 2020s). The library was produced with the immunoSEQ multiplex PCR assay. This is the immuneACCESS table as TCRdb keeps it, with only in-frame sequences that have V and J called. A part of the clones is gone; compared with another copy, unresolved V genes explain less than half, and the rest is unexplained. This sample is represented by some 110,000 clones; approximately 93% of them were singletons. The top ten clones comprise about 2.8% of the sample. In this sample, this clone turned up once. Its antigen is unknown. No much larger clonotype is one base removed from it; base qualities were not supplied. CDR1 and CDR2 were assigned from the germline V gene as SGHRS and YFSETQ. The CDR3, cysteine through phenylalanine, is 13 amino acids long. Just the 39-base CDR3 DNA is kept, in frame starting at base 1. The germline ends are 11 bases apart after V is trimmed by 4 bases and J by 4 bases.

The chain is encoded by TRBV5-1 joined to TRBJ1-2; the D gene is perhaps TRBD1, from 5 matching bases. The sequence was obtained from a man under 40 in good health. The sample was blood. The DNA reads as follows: TGCGCCAGCAGCGCCGGGGGGTCCTATGGCTACACCTTC. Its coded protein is CASSAGGSYGYTF.